Each of the 21 T cell receptor beta chains below was sequenced from the same sample in a study of Ad26.COV2.S vaccination and SARS-CoV-2 variants. Method: immunoSEQ multiplex PCR; TCRdb's copy keeps in-frame clones and lacks some. Here the sample spans some 460,000 clones, 89% being singletons. Treatment here: roughly 18 received Ad26.COV2.S at low or high dose, single or two shots; roughly 5 received placebo; per-sample allocation not given. Collection of samples fell on day 63 after the first vaccine or placebo injection. This specimen was peripheral blood, taken in a trial of Ad26.COV2.S vaccine versus placebo. These receptor sequences come from a person aged 18 to 59 who received the Ad26.COV2.S COVID-19 vaccine or a placebo.

V gene TRBV21-1 combines with J gene TRBJ2-7; the table assigns TRBD2, which was not confirmed against the DNA. TRBV21-1 corresponds to a pseudogene. CDR3 length equals 12 residues. In DNA, the CDR3 is TGTGCCAGCGGGGAGTTCTCCTACGAGCAGTACTTC. It yields the protein CASGEFSYEQYF.

The chain employs TRBV6-5 and TRBJ2-1, with 7 bases identical to TRBD2. The CDR3 spans 14 residues. The germline V gene encodes CDR1 MNHEY and CDR2 SVGAGI. Losses at the gene ends were 5 bases for V and 8 bases for J; bases not matched to a gene: 9. In DNA form, the CDR3 reads TGTGCCAGCAGTCGGGACTACCTTCTGGATGAGCAGTTCTTC. Protein product: CASSRDYLLDEQFF.

CDR3 coding DNA: TGTGCCAGTAGTATGAGCCCCCAACCCCAGCCCCAGCATTTT. Translated: CASSMSPQPQPQHF. This rearrangement joins TRBV19 to TRBJ1-5; D is unresolved. V was shortened by 3 bases and J by 7 bases, with 13 bases between the two germline ends. CDR3 length equals 14 residues. Germline-derived CDR1 and CDR2 are LNHDA and SQIVND (reference sequence).

CDR3 coding DNA: TGTGCCACCGTCCCAGGGGTGGGAGAAAAACTGTTTTTT. Its translation: CATVPGVGEKLFF. The chain is built from TRBV10-3 and TRBJ1-4; weak D call: TRBD1 (6 bases). The CDR3 is 13 residues long. V was cut by 10 bases and J by 8 bases, with 17 bases left in between. Germline lookup yields CDR1 ENHRY and CDR2 SYGVKD.

This chain uses TRBV3-1 (or the pseudogene TRBV3-2) with TRBJ1-2; D remains unclear. This CDR3 has 13 amino acids. Germline V CDR1 and CDR2: LGHDT, YNNKEL (reference sequence). Trimming took 0 bases from V and 2 from J, leaving 4 bases between them. CDR3 in DNA: TGTGCCAGCAGCCAAGAGGGGAACTATGGCTACACCTTC. Translation gives CASSQEGNYGYTF.

CDR3 amino acids: CASTTGTGHEKLFF. The DNA for the CDR3 is TGTGCCAGCACAACCGGGACAGGGCACGAAAAACTGTTTTTT. The chain couples TRBV6-5 to TRBJ1-4, with 9 bases that match TRBD1. The CDR3 spans 14 residues. V shed 7 bases, J shed 8 bases, and the junction held 8 bases outside the gene matches. Germline assignment: CDR1 MNHEY and CDR2 SVGAGI.

This clone was observed once. V gene TRBV19 combines with J gene TRBJ1-6; 7 nucleotides align to TRBD1. The CDR3 has 15 residues. The V gene's germline CDR1 is LNHDA and CDR2 SQIVND (reference sequence). Trimming took 6 bases from V and 6 from J; bases not matched to a gene: 8. For the CDR3, the DNA is TGTGCCAGTAGGACCCCGGGACAGTTTAATTCACCCCTCCACTTT. It encodes CASRTPGQFNSPLHF. Combining the CDR3 with reference TRBV19 and TRBJ1-6 gives the whole variable domain DGGITQSPKYLFRKEGQNVTLSCEQNLNHDAMYWYRQDPGQGLRLIYYSQIVNDFQKGDIAEGYSVSREKKESFPLTVTSAQKNPTAFYLCASRTPGQFNSPLHFGNGTRLTVT.

The gene calls are TRBV11-2 and TRBJ2-7, with TRBD2 as a possible D gene (5 bases). Germline V gives CDR1 SGHAT, CDR2 FQNNGV. The CDR3 sequence is 14 residues long. V was trimmed by 2 bases and J by 4 bases, leaving 12 bases between them. The CDR3 is CASSLSGGSYEQYF. The CDR3 DNA reads TGTGCCAGCAGCTTATCTGGAGGAAGTTACGAGCAGTACTTC. The full variable domain, with the rest looked up from reference TRBV11-2 and TRBJ2-7, is EAGVAQSPRYKIIEKRQSVAFWCNPISGHATLYWYQQILGQGPKLLIQFQNNGVVDDSQLPKDRFSAERLKGVDSTLKIQPAKLEDSAVYLCASSLSGGSYEQYFGPGTRLTVT.

The chain links TRBV28 to TRBJ2-1, with D tentatively TRBD2 (6 bases). The germline V and J ends were trimmed by 3 bases and 8 bases, with 17 bases remaining between them. This CDR3 is built from 15 residues. Per the germline V gene, CDR1 is MDHEN and CDR2 is SYDVKM. The CDR3 DNA is TGTGCCAGCAGTTTCGGAGGGCCCCGTTCCTATGAGCAGTTCTTC. Translated: CASSFGGPRSYEQFF.

The gene calls are TRBV2 and TRBJ1-1; D remains unclear. The germline V and J ends were trimmed by 0 bases and 3 bases, with 11 bases remaining between them. This CDR3 region has 15 residues. The germline CDR1 and CDR2 sequences are SNHLY and FYNNEI. CDR3 coding DNA: TGTGCCAGCAGTGAAGCGGGCACGAGGGACACTGAAGCTTTCTTT. It specifies CASSEAGTRDTEAFF.

This chain uses TRBV27 with TRBJ1-5, with D unresolved. The CDR3 is made up of 13 amino acids. The V and J ends lost 5 bases and 7 bases respectively, with 12 bases between them. Germline V gene lookup returns CDR1 MNHEY and CDR2 SMNVEV (reference sequence). The DNA for the CDR3 is TGTGCCAGCAGTGCAAGTCGGTGGCAGCCCCAGCATTTT. This sequence encodes CASSASRWQPQHF.

The chain couples TRBV7-3 to TRBJ2-3; 8 bases align to TRBD2. J gave up 4 bases and V 1 base, and 10 bases lay outside the gene matches. This CDR3 is 17 amino acids long. The germline V gene encodes CDR1 SGHTA and CDR2 FQGTGA. The CDR3 region is CASSLNLAGGGADTQYF. CDR3 in DNA: TGTGCCAGCAGCTTAAATTTGGCGGGAGGAGGAGCAGATACGCAGTATTTT.

The CDR3 DNA reads TGTGCCAGCAGCTCCGGACAGGGGTCAGATACGCAGTATTTT. It translates to CASSSGQGSDTQYF. The rearrangement joins TRBV5-5 to TRBJ2-3; the match to TRBD1 covers 9 bases. V dropped 3 bases and J dropped 4; count of bases not matched to a gene: 3. The germline gives CDR1 SGHKS, CDR2 YYEKEE (reference sequence). CDR3 size: 14 residues.

A single count supports this clone. The chain carries TRBV24-1 and TRBJ2-3, with TRBD1 matching 9 bases. Germline trimming cut 1 base from V and 1 base from J; bases unmatched to any gene: 2. CDR1 and CDR2 (germline): KGHDR, SFDVKD. The CDR3 is made up of 16 amino acids. Written as DNA, the CDR3 is TGTGCCACCAGTGATTTCGGGACAGGGCGCACAGATACGCAGTATTTT. Translation: CATSDFGTGRTDTQYF.

The J gene is TRBJ1-6, the V gene TRBV19; no reliable D call. Germline CDR1 is LNHDA and CDR2 is SQIVND (reference sequence). The CDR3 runs 15 residues. The V and J ends lost 3 bases and 6 bases respectively, with 12 bases between them. The CDR3 DNA reads as TGTGCCAGTAGTATTAATGAGGGAACTAATTCACCCCTCCACTTT. Translating it yields CASSINEGTNSPLHF.

This clone showed up just a few times. This chain links TRBV11-2 with TRBJ1-5, with TRBD1 matching over 7 bases. The V gene's germline CDR1 is SGHAT and CDR2 FQNNGV. V dropped 2 bases and J dropped 1; count of bases not matched to a gene: 2. The CDR3 spans 15 residues. The chain's CDR3 is CASSLLTGSNQPQHF. The CDR3 nucleotides are TGTGCCAGCAGCTTACTGACAGGGAGCAATCAGCCCCAGCATTTT.

The genes are TRBV18 and TRBJ2-7; D is perhaps TRBD1 (6 bases). The CDR3 consists of 13 residues. CDR1 and CDR2 (germline): KGHSH, LQKENI. V gave up 5 bases and J gave up 2 bases, with 10 bases separating them. This CDR3 is CASSSGQTYEQYF. As DNA, the CDR3 is TGTGCCAGCTCATCCGGACAGACCTACGAGCAGTACTTC.

The chain combines TRBV28 with TRBJ1-4, with 9 nucleotides matching TRBD1. Germline V gives CDR1 MDHEN, CDR2 SYDVKM. V gave up 6 bases and J gave up 3 bases; unmatched junction bases: 8. This CDR3 is built from 16 residues. The CDR3 DNA is TGTGCCAGCAGCTGGGACAGGGCAGTGGCTAATGAAAAACTGTTTTTT. Translating gives CASSWDRAVANEKLFF.

The CDR3 DNA reads TGTGCCTGGAGTGTCTCCTCCCGGCCTAATGAAAAACTGTTTTTT. Its translation: CAWSVSSRPNEKLFF. J is TRBJ1-4 and V is TRBV30; the D is unclear. V lost 0 bases, J lost 3 bases, and 11 bases lay in between. The CDR3 has 15 residues. CDR1 is GTSNPN and CDR2 is SVGIG in the germline V gene (reference sequence).

The chain employs TRBV5-5 and TRBJ1-5; D not certain. The CDR3 loop spans 14 amino acids. The germline V gene has CDR1 SGHKS and CDR2 YYEKEE (reference sequence). V shed 5 bases and J shed 5 bases, with 14 bases lying between them. The chain's CDR3 is CASSFGDKDQPQHF. The CDR3 DNA sequence: TGTGCCAGCAGTTTCGGAGACAAAGATCAGCCCCAGCATTTT.

This chain links TRBV7-8 with TRBJ2-3; D remains ambiguous. CDR1 and CDR2 (germline): SGHVS, FQNEAQ. V was cut by 3 bases and J by 2 bases, with 18 bases left in between. The CDR3 extends over 17 amino acids. The CDR3 loop reads CASSFGPPTRTTDTQYF. CDR3 in DNA: TGTGCCAGCAGCTTCGGTCCCCCCACAAGGACCACAGATACGCAGTATTTT.